This is a list of T cell receptor beta chains from one sample in a study of cytomegalovirus exposure and HLA in healthy donors. Measured with immunoSEQ multiplex PCR; TCRdb has only the in-frame clones, and not every one. The table includes 150,000 to 200,000 clones, about 82% detected once. Sequencing was performed on PBMCs. The receptors shown here come from a woman between 18 and 29 years old in good health and CMV-seronegative. Both conserved end residues are part of each CDR3. Each record gives: clone size, J gene, D gene, V gene, CDR3 DNA, CDR3 protein. D genes are given only for firm matches. Size values are once, few and many counts, or a class for expanded clones, and some rows have none.

size: few; J: TRBJ1-2; D: TRBD1; V: TRBV2; DNA: TGTGCCAGCAGTTCCACGACGACAGGGTATGGCTACACCTTC; CDR3: CASSSTTTGYGYTF
size: NA; J: TRBJ1-2; D: TRBD1; V: TRBV5-5; DNA: TGTGCCAGCAGCTTGGGGCAGGGGGTCTATGGCTACACCTTC; CDR3: CASSLGQGVYGYTF
size: once; J: TRBJ1-2; D: NA; V: TRBV30; DNA: TGTGCCTGGAGGACAGCGAATACCTATGGCTACACCTTC; CDR3: CAWRTANTYGYTF
size: once; J: TRBJ1-6; D: NA; V: TRBV6-1; DNA: TGTGCCAGCAGTGAAGCGAAGGGGAATAATTCACCCCTCCACTTT; CDR3: CASSEAKGNNSPLHF
size: NA; J: TRBJ1-5; D: NA; V: TRBV2; DNA: TGTGCCAGCAGTGACAGGGAAGGTCAGCCCCAGCATTTT; CDR3: CASSDREGQPQHF
size: NA; J: TRBJ2-3; D: TRBD2; V: TRBV4-1; DNA: TGCGCCAGCAGCCAAGAAGGACTAGCGTCAGTCACAGATACGCAGTATTTT; CDR3: CASSQEGLASVTDTQYF
size: NA; J: TRBJ1-1; D: NA; V: TRBV18; DNA: TGTGCCAGCTCACCCCTCCCCGATACAGGGTGGCAAGCTTTCTTT; CDR3: CASSPLPDTGWQAFF
size: NA; J: TRBJ2-1; D: TRBD1; V: TRBV9; DNA: TGTGCCAGCAGCCCGAGGGGACAGCTCACTTACAATGAGCAGTTCTTC; CDR3: CASSPRGQLTYNEQFF
size: once; J: TRBJ1-1; D: NA; V: TRBV10-3; DNA: TGTGCCATCAGTGAGCGGGACAAGAAAGAAGCTTTCTTT; CDR3: CAISERDKKEAFF
size: NA; J: TRBJ1-1; D: TRBD1; V: TRBV5-4; DNA: TGTGCCAGCAGCTTGGCCCGACAGGGCACTGAAGCTTTCTTT; CDR3: CASSLARQGTEAFF
size: NA; J: TRBJ2-7; D: TRBD1; V: TRBV18; DNA: TGTGCCAGCTCACCCACAGGGGGCGCCGACTACGAGCAGTACTTC; CDR3: CASSPTGGADYEQYF
size: NA; J: TRBJ2-2; D: TRBD2; V: TRBV29-1; DNA: TGCAGCGTTGAAGGGGAGGGTATTGGCACCGGGGAGCTGTTTTTT; CDR3: CSVEGEGIGTGELFF
size: few; J: TRBJ2-7; D: TRBD1; V: TRBV14; DNA: TGTGCCAGCAGCCGCCGACAGGGGCCCGTAAACGAGCAGTACTTC; CDR3: CASSRRQGPVNEQYF
size: NA; J: TRBJ2-7; D: NA; V: TRBV4-1; DNA: TGCGCCAGCAGCCAATCCTGGACAGAAAGCTCCTACGAGCAGTACTTC; CDR3: CASSQSWTESSYEQYF
size: NA; J: TRBJ2-2; D: NA; V: TRBV19; DNA: TGTGCCAGTAGTATATCGGGGATGTACACCGGGGAGCTGTTTTTT; CDR3: CASSISGMYTGELFF
size: NA; J: TRBJ2-5; D: NA; V: TRBV30; DNA: TGTGCCTGGAGTGCCCCGTACATAGGGGGCCAAGAGACCCAGTACTTC; CDR3: CAWSAPYIGGQETQYF
size: NA; J: TRBJ2-3; D: TRBD2; V: TRBV19; DNA: TGTGCCAGTAGTACCACCCTTTTTCGGGAGGGTCCTTATTCCACAGATACGCAGTATTTT; CDR3: CASSTTLFREGPYSTDTQYF
size: NA; J: TRBJ1-2; D: TRBD1; V: TRBV19; DNA: TGTGCCAGCCGGGACAGGGGGCGGGAGGATGGCTACACCTTC; CDR3: CASRDRGREDGYTF
size: once; J: TRBJ2-5; D: TRBD1; V: TRBV29-1; DNA: TGCAGCGCCGGACAGGGTCGGCAAGAGACCCAGTACTTC; CDR3: CSAGQGRQETQYF
size: NA; J: TRBJ1-2; D: NA; V: TRBV14; DNA: TGTGCCAGCAGCCAAGAAGACCGGGGACTCAACTATGGCTACACCTTC; CDR3: CASSQEDRGLNYGYTF
size: few; J: TRBJ2-1; D: TRBD2; V: TRBV7-3; DNA: TGTGCCAGCAGCCCCTATGGCGGGGGGTTCAATGAGCAGTTCTTC; CDR3: CASSPYGGGFNEQFF
size: NA; J: TRBJ2-1; D: TRBD2; V: TRBV6-5; DNA: TGTGCCAGCAGTTACTCTATAGCGGGAGTGGGCAATGAGCAGTTCTTC; CDR3: CASSYSIAGVGNEQFF
size: NA; J: TRBJ2-7; D: TRBD2; V: TRBV15; DNA: TGTGCCACCAGCAGGAACCTTCTCGGACTAGCGGCGAATTACGAGCAGTACTTC; CDR3: CATSRNLLGLAANYEQYF
size: NA; J: TRBJ1-2; D: TRBD1; V: TRBV30; DNA: TGTGCCTGGAAGGGGGACAGGGCATACGATGGCTACACCTTC; CDR3: CAWKGDRAYDGYTF
size: few; J: TRBJ1-2; D: NA; V: TRBV30; DNA: TGTGCCTGGAGTGTAGCAGGGTCGGGAGGCTATGGCTACACCTTC; CDR3: CAWSVAGSGGYGYTF
size: NA; J: TRBJ2-7; D: NA; V: TRBV2; DNA: TGTGCCAGCAGTGCCTTCGACGAGCAGTACTTC; CDR3: CASSAFDEQYF
size: NA; J: TRBJ2-1; D: NA; V: TRBV9; DNA: TGTGCCAGCAGCGGGGAGTTCGGAGGGGCGGGATACAATGAGCAGTTCTTC; CDR3: CASSGEFGGAGYNEQFF
size: NA; J: TRBJ1-4; D: NA; V: TRBV7-9; DNA: TGTGCCAGCAGCGGAGCGGGACGGGGGAAACTGTTTTTT; CDR3: CASSGAGRGKLFF
size: NA; J: TRBJ1-6; D: TRBD1; V: TRBV9; DNA: TGTGCCAGCAGCGCCCAAGGACAGGGGAATTCACCCCTCCACTTT; CDR3: CASSAQGQGNSPLHF
size: NA; J: TRBJ2-4; D: NA; V: TRBV4-1; DNA: TGCGCCAGCAGCCAAGATGTACTAGCCAAAAACATTCAGTACTTC; CDR3: CASSQDVLAKNIQYF